This is a list of T cell receptor beta chains from one sample in a study of T cell responses to AZD1222 COVID-19 vaccine. Clones were sequenced by immunoSEQ multiplex PCR, and TCRdb holds only the in-frame ones, with some missing. The repertoire holds 130,000 or so clones, roughly 91% seen once, with around 10% in the top ten. The specimen comprised peripheral blood, sampled on day 0 of MenACWY control vaccination. All receptors derive from an adult in good health. CDR3s include the opening cysteine and the closing phenylalanine or tryptophan. The order of the fields is V gene, clone size, CDR3 protein. Where a row states a size, it is once, few, many or the class of an expanded clone; other rows omit it.

TRBV7-9 | few | CASSFTGDGYTF
TRBV9 | . | CASELFGGYTF
TRBV11-2 | . | CATSSGGLNIQYF
TRBV5-8 | . | CASSLWGVNTEAFF
TRBV6-5 | . | CASSYSAGLNSPLHF
TRBV6-5 | . | CASSSRPGEQYF
TRBV11-3 | once | CASSIRLSYEQYF
TRBV5-4 | . | CASSLGTGRNSPLHF
TRBV9 | once | CASSVESWEAYNEQFF
TRBV5-1 | . | CASSLDATSTQYF
TRBV30 | . | CAWSPGGAGANVLTF
TRBV19 | . | CATRQGAEQPQHF
TRBV4-2 | . | CASSPQWGQSNYGYTF
TRBV7-3 | . | CASSQGDRDFYNEQFF
TRBV11-3 | . | CASSLDGSLGNNSPLHF
TRBV18 | . | CASSPGQGAYGYTF
TRBV7-8 | . | CASSLGGKETQYF
TRBV5-1 | . | CASSSGGEYTEAFF
TRBV21-1 | few | CASSTRLAGGCEQFF
TRBV28 | . | CASRGTYEQYF
TRBV9 | . | CASSVVPGGDTEAFF
TRBV5-6 | . | CASSLLQGEDEQYF
TRBV18 | . | CASSLAGINTGELFF
TRBV19 | few | CASSPGASGRTDTQYF
TRBV5-1 | . | CASAAGRDQPQHF
TRBV6-5 | once | CASSYSASLTYEQYF
TRBV18 | . | CASSPIAGVGETQYF
TRBV29-1 | . | CSVSGGLAGNNEQFF
TRBV30 | . | CAWRPDRGLAFF
TRBV28 | . | CASRGLGFDGYTF
TRBV29-1 | . | CSAEEPGRYGYTF
TRBV7-8 | . | CASSLMGSTQYF
TRBV9 | . | CASSSGTTYNEQFF
TRBV3-1/TRBV3-2 | . | CASSPQSRGRIEAFF
TRBV11-3 | . | CASSLGGSNYGYTF
TRBV4-3 | . | CASSQDFTTNYGYTF
TRBV11-2 | . | CASSLQEWEGRMETQYF
TRBV24-1 | . | CATSDPENIGYTF
TRBV2 | . | CARNLGPGGQGLPLFQYF
TRBV3-1/TRBV3-2 | . | CASSHLGTSGTKDFIAKNIQYF
TRBV14 | . | CASSPVGRGTYEQYF
TRBV29-1 | . | CSVLPGLEAFF
TRBV5-5 | once | CASSTWEGGPTYNEQFF
TRBV15 | . | CATSGGSGRDYNEQFF
TRBV6-5 | . | CASSWADSGNTIYF
TRBV10-3 | . | CAISVKGGPDSTEQFF
TRBV2 | . | CASNGYKAGFAEAFF
TRBV2 | . | CASSATSTPVITEAFF
TRBV7-9 | . | CATRTGQNNEKLFF
TRBV7-9 | . | CASSLGIAGAYGYTF
TRBV7-2 | . | CASSLAQGQANTGELFF
TRBV7-3 | once | CASSLTGGSYNEQFF
TRBV3-1/TRBV3-2 | once | CASSQGTRQYF
TRBV6-5 | once | CASRAGQYNEQFF
TRBV12-5 | . | CASGPGQSSYNSPLHF
TRBV27 | few | CASHRVPAWGEAFF
TRBV7-3 | . | CASSLAPENTEAFF
TRBV4-1 | . | CASSQVGRDRGRSEQFF
TRBV7-8 | . | CASSPRTGYNEQFF
TRBV10-2 | . | CASSETTSMGNSAFF